One and the same sample provided the 29 T cell receptor beta chains below, sequenced in a study of CD8+ T cells in alopecia areata. Treatment: oral pan-JAK inhibitor, 5-10 mg twice daily. Sequencing relied on a cDNA template that was reverse transcribed from extracted RNA. Profiled with immunoSEQ multiplex PCR; TCRdb holds only in-frame clones, not every one. In the table there are about 140,000 clones, around 50% of which are singletons. The material sequenced was CD8+ T cells sorted from blood, taken at week 4, from a patient treated with tofacitinib. The receptors were sampled from a human donor with alopecia areata.

The chain is built from TRBV29-1 and TRBJ1-2; D call uncertain. The CDR3 loop spans 14 amino acids. Trimming removed 0 bases from V and 2 bases from J, with 10 bases in between. Germline lookup yields CDR1 SQVTM and CDR2 ANQGSEA. CDR3 sequence reads: CSVEDWQLNYGYTF. CDR3 nucleotides: TGCAGCGTTGAAGATTGGCAGCTAAACTATGGCTACACCTTC.

The chain joins TRBV14 to TRBJ2-7; TRBD1 matches at 10 bases. V lost 2 bases, J lost 5 bases, and 6 bases stayed unmatched. Germline V gives CDR1 SGHDN, CDR2 FVKESK. The CDR3 length is 15 residues. The CDR3 loop is CASSQRTGGWNEQYF. CDR3 DNA: TGTGCCAGCAGCCAAAGGACAGGGGGTTGGAACGAGCAGTACTTC.

The chain uses TRBV4-3 and TRBJ1-2; D unresolved. V gave up 6 bases and J gave up 4 bases, with 21 bases separating them. This CDR3 has 16 amino acids. Per germline, CDR1 LGHNA and CDR2 YSLEER. The CDR3 coding sequence is TGCGCCAGCAGTACCAAGATCCAGCGCGACCTCTATGGCTACACCTTC. This encodes CASSTKIQRDLYGYTF.

This clone came up once. The chain links TRBV4-1 to TRBJ1-5; D is unresolved. Germline CDR1 reads MGHRA; CDR2 reads YSYEKL. The CDR3 totals 16 residues. V lost 4 bases and J 5 bases, leaving 18 bases between the germline ends. CDR3 DNA sequence: TGCGCCAGCAGCCCCGAAGATAGGGAAGTCGATCAGCCCCAGCATTTT. Its protein is CASSPEDREVDQPQHF.

The sample holds a few counts of this clone. This chain links TRBV15 with TRBJ2-3; D possibly corresponds to TRBD2 (6 bases). CDR3 length: 14 amino acids. Germline values: CDR1 LNHNV, CDR2 YYDKDF (reference sequence). The ends were cut back, 5 bases at V and 0 bases at J, with 9 bases in the middle. The CDR3 loop is CATSFAGSTDTQYF. The CDR3 DNA reads TGTGCCACCAGCTTTGCGGGGAGCACAGATACGCAGTATTTT.

The chain joins TRBV30 to TRBJ2-5; D call uncertain. The CDR3 covers 14 residues. CDR1 is GTSNPN and CDR2 is SVGIG in the germline V gene (reference sequence). V lost 4 bases and J lost 5, with 17 bases in between. The CDR3 region is CAWTPEVGWETQYF. The CDR3 region has the DNA TGTGCCTGGACGCCTGAGGTTGGGTGGGAGACCCAGTACTTC.

This chain connects TRBV5-6 to TRBJ2-3; D ambiguous. The V gene lost 4 bases and the J gene lost 4 bases, with 10 bases spanning the gap. CDR1 and CDR2 (germline): SGHDT, YYEEEE. This CDR3 has 13 residues. CDR3 loop: CASSPGEADTQYF. CDR3 nucleotides: TGTGCCAGCAGCCCCGGTGAGGCAGATACGCAGTATTTT.

The V and J genes are TRBV5-6 and TRBJ2-7, with TRBD2 as a possible D gene (5 bases). Germline V gives CDR1 SGHDT, CDR2 YYEEEE. The V end was cut by 3 bases, the J end by 0 bases, with 7 bases between. The CDR3 extends over 13 amino acids. The CDR3 sequence is CASSSGISYEQYF. DNA for the CDR3: TGTGCCAGCAGCTCGGGGATCTCCTACGAGCAGTACTTC.

Ten or more counts support this clone. This CDR3 reads CAWSVGSGAYEQYF. The CDR3, as DNA: TGTGCCTGGAGTGTGGGGTCAGGAGCCTACGAGCAGTACTTC. The V and J genes are TRBV30 and TRBJ2-7; D not certain. The CDR3 is 14 amino acids. V lost 0 bases, J lost 2 bases, and 11 bases lay in between. The germline gives CDR1 GTSNPN, CDR2 SVGIG (reference sequence).

This chain links TRBV7-9 with TRBJ2-3; D might be TRBD1 (5 bases). V was cut by 6 bases and J by 0 bases, with 7 bases left in between. The CDR3 is 13 amino acids. CDR1 is SEHNR and CDR2 is FQNEAQ in the germline V gene (reference sequence). CDR3 in amino acids: CASRQGSTDTQYF. DNA for the CDR3: TGTGCCAGCAGGCAGGGAAGCACAGATACGCAGTATTTT.

The rearrangement joins TRBV6-5 to TRBJ1-2; D not resolved. With 2 bases removed from V and 0 bases from J, the gap between germline ends came to 13 bases. CDR1 and CDR2 (germline): MNHEY, SVGAGI. CDR3 length equals 16 residues. CDR3 DNA sequence: TGTGCCAGCAGTTACGAGGGCCGGGAGACTAACTATGGCTACACCTTC. Translated: CASSYEGRETNYGYTF.

This chain uses TRBV2 with TRBJ1-2, with TRBD1 identical over 7 bases. The germline gives CDR1 SNHLY, CDR2 FYNNEI. J gave up 4 bases and V 6 bases, and 5 bases lay outside the gene matches. The CDR3 is 13 amino acids. CDR3 protein: CASSEGQPYGYTF. In nucleotides, the CDR3 is TGTGCCAGCAGCGAGGGACAGCCCTATGGCTACACCTTC.

This chain connects TRBV10-3 to TRBJ2-7; D is unclear. V was shortened by 6 bases and J by 4 bases, with 7 bases between the two germline ends. The CDR3 contains 11 residues. Per the germline V gene, CDR1 is ENHRY and CDR2 is SYGVKD. DNA of the CDR3: TGTGCCATCAGGGATGGGTACGAGCAGTACTTC. This codes for CAIRDGYEQYF.

This clone was seen just once. The CDR3 coding sequence is TGTGCCAGCAGTTCCCAACAGGGTGCGACCGGGGAGCTGTTTTTT. This gives the protein CASSSQQGATGELFF. This chain connects TRBV6-5 to TRBJ2-2; the D gene is possibly TRBD1 (6 bases). The CDR3 runs to 15 residues. The germline V gene encodes CDR1 MNHEY and CDR2 SVGAGI. The V and J ends lost 4 bases and 5 bases respectively, with 14 bases between them.

The rearrangement links TRBV18 to TRBJ1-6; D possibly corresponds to TRBD1 (5 bases). Germline CDR1 reads KGHSH; CDR2 reads LQKENI. The CDR3 runs 15 residues. V lost 3 bases, J lost 8 bases, and 14 bases lay in between. The CDR3 loop is CASSPAGDYDSPLHF. The DNA for the CDR3 is TGTGCCAGCTCACCCGCGGGGGACTACGATTCACCCCTCCACTTT.

In this sample, this clone turned up a few times. The chain couples TRBV29-1 to TRBJ2-7; TRBD1 or TRBD2 may be the D gene (5 bases each). Germline CDR1 SQVTM, CDR2 ANQGSEA. Trimming removed 4 bases at V and 3 bases at J, with 16 bases between. The CDR3 loop spans 14 amino acids. This CDR3 is CSVGSEGARYEQYF. The CDR3 region has the DNA TGCAGCGTTGGTAGCGAAGGGGCCCGCTACGAGCAGTACTTC.

The J gene is TRBJ2-3, the V gene TRBV7-9; a possible D gene is TRBD1 (5 bases). CDR3 size: 14 residues. Germline CDR1 and CDR2: SEHNR and FQNEAQ (reference sequence). V was pared by 1 base and J by 2 bases, with 7 bases between. Written as DNA, the CDR3 is TGTGCCAGCAGCTTAGACAGGTTCACAGATACGCAGTATTTT. Translation gives CASSLDRFTDTQYF.

In the case of this clone: Other DNA sequences in this specimen translate into the identical CDR3. This rearrangement joins TRBV27 to TRBJ1-2; a possible D gene is TRBD1 (6 bases). V was cut by 3 bases and J by 2 bases, with 10 bases left in between. Per germline, CDR1 MNHEY and CDR2 SMNVEV (reference sequence). The length of the CDR3 is 14 residues. The CDR3, as DNA: TGTGCCAGCAGTTTGACAGGCGGAAACTATGGCTACACCTTC. Its protein is CASSLTGGNYGYTF.

The V gene is TRBV29-1, the J gene TRBJ2-4; tentative D call: TRBD2 (7 bases). CDR3 length equals 15 residues. Looked up from germline, CDR1 is SQVTM and CDR2 is ANQGSEA. Trimming took 6 bases from V and 2 from J, leaving 17 bases between them. CDR3 loop: CSVTGRGGTKNIQYF. CDR3 in DNA: TGCAGCGTAACAGGGAGGGGGGGAACCAAAAACATTCAGTACTTC.

The V call is TRBV11-2, the J call TRBJ2-7; perhaps TRBD1 as D (5 bases). The length of the CDR3 is 14 residues. Trimming shortened V by 1 base and J by 6 bases, and 13 bases separated the two germline ends. Per germline, CDR1 SGHAT and CDR2 FQNNGV. The CDR3 protein is CASSLVQGLVEQYF. CDR3 nucleotide sequence: TGTGCCAGCAGCTTAGTCCAGGGTCTCGTCGAGCAGTACTTC.

The V call is TRBV19, the J call TRBJ2-7; D may be TRBD2 (5 bases). Germline assignment: CDR1 LNHDA and CDR2 SQIVND (reference sequence). CDR3 size: 13 residues. V was shortened by 5 bases and J by 2 bases, with 10 bases between the two germline ends. CDR3 nucleotides: TGTGCCAGTAGTGCGGACGGGACCTACGAGCAGTACTTC. Its protein product is CASSADGTYEQYF.

The chain carries TRBV9 and TRBJ2-1; TRBD1 is a possible D gene (5 bases). Germline CDR1 reads SGDLS; CDR2 reads YYNGEE. This CDR3 has 12 residues. With 4 bases removed from V and 10 bases from J, the gap between germline ends came to 12 bases. The CDR3 spells CASSPQGGEQFF. For the CDR3, the DNA is TGTGCCAGCAGCCCCCAGGGTGGGGAGCAGTTCTTC.

This clone occurred a few times. This chain uses TRBV6-1 with TRBJ2-7; tentative D call: TRBD1 (5 bases). Deletions cut 1 base from V and 3 bases from J, with 16 bases between. Germline CDR1 MNHNS, CDR2 SASEGT. This CDR3 has 16 amino acids. CDR3 sequence: CASSEVVQGRGYEQYF. CDR3 nucleotides: TGTGCCAGCAGTGAAGTTGTCCAGGGTAGGGGCTACGAGCAGTACTTC.

This clone was picked up one time. The chain has TRBV5-1 and TRBJ2-5; a possible D gene is TRBD1 (6 bases). Between the trimmed V and J ends, which lost 4 bases and 2 bases, there was a span of 15 bases. The CDR3 contains 15 residues. Per germline, CDR1 SGHRS and CDR2 YFSETQ. In DNA form, the CDR3 reads TGCGCCAGCAGCCTGAGCAGGGGACCTCAAGAGACCCAGTACTTC. It specifies CASSLSRGPQETQYF.

The table lists this clone with a count of one. One end of the junction does not line up with germline, which may come from a read error. The V call is TRBV6-6, the J call TRBJ1-2; TRBD1 matches at 8 bases. Germline lookup yields CDR1 MNHNY and CDR2 SVGAGI (reference sequence). The CDR3 is made up of 14 amino acids. In DNA, the CDR3 is TGCGCCAGCAGTTTTGACAGGGGCGGCTATGGCTACACCTTC. It specifies CASSFDRGGYGYTF.

This sequence joins TRBV4-2 and TRBJ2-1; 7 bases agree with TRBD2. Germline-derived CDR1 and CDR2 are LGHNA and YNFKEQ. V lost 1 base and J lost 8; bases outside the gene matches: 2. The CDR3 is 13 residues long. The CDR3 coding sequence is TGTGCCAGCAGCCAAGGGGAGGGCGATGAGCAGTTCTTC. Its protein product is CASSQGEGDEQFF.

The chain is built from TRBV2 and TRBJ1-2; 7 bases agree with TRBD1. This CDR3 has 14 amino acids. Germline V gene lookup returns CDR1 SNHLY and CDR2 FYNNEI. J was trimmed by 4 bases and V by 7 bases; bases with no gene match: 9. The CDR3 coding sequence is TGTGCCAGCAACCCACAGGGGTCGGGCTATGGCTACACCTTC. Its protein product is CASNPQGSGYGYTF. Based on the CDR3 plus reference TRBV2 and TRBJ1-2, the full variable domain is EPEVTQTPSHQVTQMGQEVILRCVPISNHLYFYWYRQILGQKVEFLVSFYNNEISEKSEIFDDQFSVERPDGSNFTLKIRSTKLEDSAMYFCASNPQGSGYGYTFGSGTRLTVV.

The V gene is TRBV27, the J gene TRBJ2-7; TRBD1 matches 8 bases. This CDR3 has 14 amino acids. Unmatched junction bases numbered 6, after V lost 4 bases and J lost 4 bases. Germline CDR1 and CDR2: MNHEY and SMNVEV (reference sequence). CDR3: CASSSDRDRYEQYF. The CDR3 coding sequence is TGTGCCAGCAGTTCGGACAGGGATCGTTACGAGCAGTACTTC.

This CDR3 reads CASSSRDNYEQYF. As DNA, the CDR3 is TGTGCCAGCAGCTCAAGAGACAACTACGAGCAGTACTTC. The chain recombines TRBV11-2 with TRBJ2-7; D ambiguous. V lost 4 bases to trimming and J lost 3 bases, with 10 bases between them. CDR1 is SGHAT and CDR2 is FQNNGV in the germline V gene. CDR3 length: 13 amino acids. The variable domain in full, completed from reference TRBV11-2 and TRBJ2-7, reads EAGVAQSPRYKIIEKRQSVAFWCNPISGHATLYWYQQILGQGPKLLIQFQNNGVVDDSQLPKDRFSAERLKGVDSTLKIQPAKLEDSAVYLCASSSRDNYEQYFGPGTRLTVT.